These 12 T cell receptor beta chains originate from one sample sequenced in a study of regulatory T cells in long-lasting Graves disease. With iRepertoire HTBI primers and Arm-PCR of CDR3 regions, TCR beta libraries were built. Via MiXCR, TCRdb re-called the multiplex PCR reads, giving one row per CDR3 protein. The sample records 400,000 to 500,000 distinct CDR3 sequences, 20% to 25% being singletons. This sample's time point: persistent/refractory GD, antithyroid drugs over 5 years with positive TRAb. The TCR library was made from RNA that had been extracted from PBMCs in TRIzol. This specimen was peripheral blood mononuclear cells (PBMCs), taken when the disease was refractory, from a patient treated with antithyroid drugs. These receptors were collected from a female donor with Graves disease.

This clonotype was seen many times. V and J are TRBV28 and TRBJ2-7, with TRBD2 matching 8 bases. CDR3 length equals 16 residues. Germline loops: CDR1 MDHEN, CDR2 SYDVKM. V was clipped by 4 bases and J by 1 base; unmatched bases: 9. DNA for the CDR3: TGTGCCAGCAGTTCCCCGTCGAGCGGGAGATCCTACGAGCAGTACTTC. The encoded protein is CASSSPSSGRSYEQYF.

This clonotype has a handful of counts. This chain joins TRBV14 and TRBJ1-1; maybe TRBD1 (5 bases). Germline V gene sequence: CDR1 SGHDN, CDR2 FVKESK. The V end lost 1 base, the J end lost 1 base, and 7 bases lay between the germline ends. The CDR3 is 14 amino acids. The DNA of the CDR3 is TGTGCCAGCAGCCAAGCAGGGAAGAACACTGAAGCTTTCTTT. Its translation is CASSQAGKNTEAFF. The complete variable domain, with remaining parts taken from reference TRBV14 and TRBJ1-1, reads EAGVTQFPSHSVIEKGQTVTLRCDPISGHDNLYWYRRVMGKEIKFLLHFVKESKQDESGMPNNRFLAERTGGTYSTLKVQPAELEDSGVYFCASSQAGKNTEAFFGQGTRLTVV.

This clonotype came up a few times. The V call is TRBV5-6, the J call TRBJ2-2; D perhaps matches TRBD2 (5 bases). V shed 4 bases and J shed 4 bases, with 17 bases lying between them. The germline gives CDR1 SGHDT, CDR2 YYEEEE. This CDR3 spans 16 amino acids. DNA of the CDR3: TGTGCCAGCAGCCCAGACGGAGGAGGCGGCACCGGGGAGCTGTTTTTT. It encodes CASSPDGGGGTGELFF.

Only a few counts were recorded for this clonotype. The chain uses TRBV7-2 and TRBJ1-1; D is possibly TRBD1 (5 bases). V lost 4 bases to trimming and J lost 4 bases, with 16 bases between them. In germline, CDR1 is SGHTA, CDR2 FQGNSA. The CDR3 consists of 15 residues. The CDR3 loop is CASSSSRTSSTEAFF. CDR3 nucleotides: TGTGCCAGCAGCTCCTCCAGGACATCCAGCACTGAAGCTTTCTTT.

This clonotype turned up a few times. This could be a read error, since a much larger clone is one nucleotide away. The chain employs TRBV7-9 and TRBJ2-5; possible D gene TRBD2, 5 bases. The germline V gene has CDR1 SEHNR and CDR2 FQNEAQ (reference sequence). V was clipped by 6 bases and J by 1 base, with 9 bases between them. The CDR3 consists of 13 residues. As DNA, the CDR3 is TGTGCCAGCAGGGACTGGGGCCAAGAGACCCAGTACTTC. Translated: CASRDWGQETQYF.

This clonotype has ten or more counts. This chain uses TRBV28 with TRBJ2-5; tentatively, D is TRBD1 or TRBD2 (5 bases each). V dropped 6 bases and J dropped 5 bases, with 16 bases sitting between them. The CDR3 runs to 14 residues. The germline gives CDR1 MDHEN, CDR2 SYDVKM. The CDR3 reads CASRPGTPWETQYF. CDR3 in DNA: TGTGCCAGCAGACCCGGGACCCCTTGGGAGACCCAGTACTTC.

At least ten counts were recorded for this clonotype. The V call is TRBV12-5, the J call TRBJ2-7, with 11 bases fitting TRBD2. The CDR3 runs 14 residues. V shed 8 bases, J shed 7 bases, and the junction held 10 bases outside the gene matches. The germline gives CDR1 LGHNT, CDR2 FRNRAP. CDR3 sequence reads: CASTQLAGVGEQYF. CDR3 DNA sequence: TGTGCTAGTACTCAACTAGCGGGAGTGGGGGAGCAGTACTTC.

The rearrangement joins TRBV7-9 to TRBJ1-3; possibly TRBD1 for D (5 bases). The CDR3 is 16 amino acids. Trimming cost V 5 bases and J 2 bases, with 16 bases left between them. Germline V gene lookup returns CDR1 SEHNR and CDR2 FQNEAQ (reference sequence). The CDR3 is CASSLGDRAPGNTIYF. CDR3 DNA: TGTGCCAGCAGCCTGGGGGACCGGGCGCCTGGAAACACCATATATTTT.

This clonotype was counted ten times or more. This chain joins TRBV12-3 or TRBV12-4 and TRBJ2-5, with 9 bases identical to TRBD1. This CDR3 has 16 residues. Trimming removed 1 base from V and 4 bases from J; junction bases left unmatched: 7. In DNA, the CDR3 is TGTGCCAGCAGTTTAGGGGGACAGGGAGGTTCAGAGACCCAGTACTTC. This codes for CASSLGGQGGSETQYF.

This sequence joins TRBV5-5 and TRBJ2-2; weak D call: TRBD2 (5 bases). CDR3 length equals 16 residues. With 4 bases removed from V and 1 base from J, the gap between germline ends came to 14 bases. Germline assignment: CDR1 SGHKS and CDR2 YYEKEE (reference sequence). CDR3 residues: CASSTKGAENTGELFF. CDR3 nucleotide sequence: TGTGCCAGCAGCACCAAGGGAGCCGAGAACACCGGGGAGCTGTTTTTT.

Only a few counts were recorded for this clonotype. The chain recombines TRBV7-2 with TRBJ1-6; the match to TRBD1 covers 7 bases. This CDR3 region has 16 residues. Germline V gene lookup returns CDR1 SGHTA and CDR2 FQGNSA. After removal of 5 bases from V and 11 bases from J, the junction contained 15 bases not matched to a gene. This CDR3 is CASSPGGGHRRTPLHF. CDR3 DNA sequence: TGTGCCAGCAGCCCAGGGGGGGGACACCGACGGACACCCCTCCACTTT.

This clonotype has a count of ten or more. V gene TRBV12-3 or TRBV12-4 combines with J gene TRBJ1-2; D is undetermined. V lost 6 bases, J lost 4 bases, and 12 bases lay in between. CDR3 length equals 13 residues. This CDR3 is CASSADTVYGYTF. The CDR3 DNA reads as TGTGCCAGCAGCGCAGACACAGTCTATGGCTACACCTTC.